The T cell receptor (beta chain) under discussion was sequenced for a study of T-cell reconstitution after alpha-beta-depleted transplantation in children. General study points: About two months after transplant, alpha-beta T cells reportedly came from several hundred expanded graft clones. Once a year had passed after transplant, T-cell counts and diversity came mostly from newly produced T cells. The origin of high day-60 TCRbeta diversity in some patients lay in surviving recipient T cells and thymic progenitors.

Unique molecular identifiers were incorporated when the TCRbeta library was constructed. TCRdb fed the PCR reads into MiXCR, producing one record per CDR3 protein. The sample shows about 460,000 distinct CDR3 sequences, more than 9.5% of them seen only once. CDR3 length: 14 residues. V lost 6 bases, J lost 6 bases, and 14 bases lay in between. Concerning this clonotype itself: What it recognizes is unknown.

The gene calls are TRBV12-3 or TRBV12-4 and TRBJ2-2; tentatively, D is TRBD2 (7 bases). The receptor was isolated from a female patient between 2 and 10 years old who had a stem cell transplant for aplastic anemia, so the T cells may come from the graft donor. The sequencing here drew on PBMCs, mostly from graft donor cells, taken 180 days after TCRalphabeta/CD19-depleted stem cell transplant. The CDR3 here is CASSLGGAPGELFF. The CDR3 bases are TGTGCCAGCAGCCTGGGGGGGGCCCCCGGGGAGCTGTTTTTT.